This T cell receptor beta chain was retrieved from a study of blood T cell repertoires in COVID-19. TCRdb keeps only in-frame clones here, not all; method: immunoSEQ multiplex PCR. The top ten clones hold approximately 15% of a sample with about 80,000 clones, around 81% of them seen once. Germline CDR1 and CDR2: SQVTM and ANQGSEA. There are 11 residues in the CDR3. V was cut by 6 bases and J by 3 bases, with 9 bases left in between. The sequencing input was peripheral blood. The chain joins TRBV29-1 to TRBJ2-7; the D gene is possibly TRBD1 (5 bases). The TCR was taken from a human donor in a cohort sampled during active COVID-19. The CDR3 protein is CSVDNGYEQYF. CDR3 bases: TGCAGCGTGGACAATGGCTACGAGCAGTACTTC.